This T cell receptor (beta chain) was profiled in a study of PD-1 blockade in classical Hodgkin lymphoma. This table comes from immunoSEQ multiplex PCR, and its TCRdb copy is limited to in-frame clones, with some not included. The sample yields about 46,000 clones, under 95% seen once. Trimming shortened V by 0 bases and J by 0 bases, and 12 bases separated the two germline ends. Germline V gene lookup returns CDR1 LNHNV and CDR2 YYDKDF (reference sequence). CDR3 length equals 16 residues. Time point indicated: newly diagnosed, previously untreated cHL patient sample. Sample: peripheral blood mononuclear cells (PBMCs). The receptor was derived from a human donor with classical Hodgkin lymphoma. The chain recombines TRBV15 with TRBJ2-7, with no clear D. This CDR3 is CATSREGSSSSYEQYV. Here the CDR3 DNA reads TGTGCCACCAGCAGAGAAGGTTCCAGTAGCTCCTACGAGCAGTACGTC.